This entry concerns a single T cell receptor beta chain. Its target is not known. Libraries were prepared by immunoSEQ multiplex PCR; TCRdb keeps only in-frame clonotypes and omits some of them. The table lists 150,000 to 200,000 clones, about 95% of them singletons. The data originate from a study of cytomegalovirus exposure and HLA in healthy donors. Study results and caveats: Some TCR beta chains (roughly 160 of them) were listed as cytomegalovirus-associated. First-cohort TCR clusters were later found to tend to co-occur in the 120 or so validation repertoires.

Between the trimmed V and J ends, which lost 0 bases and 1 base, there was a span of 13 bases. This CDR3 spans 16 amino acids. CDR1 is SGHNT, CDR2 YYREEE, per germline (reference sequence). The sequenced sample consisted of PBMCs. The receptor comes from a woman aged 18-35 years in good health and CMV-seronegative. This rearrangement joins TRBV5-4 to TRBJ2-5; TRBD1 is a possible D gene (5 bases). The CDR3 sequence is CASSLARQSFQETQYF. For the CDR3, the DNA is TGTGCCAGCAGCTTGGCGAGACAGAGTTTCCAAGAGACCCAGTACTTC.